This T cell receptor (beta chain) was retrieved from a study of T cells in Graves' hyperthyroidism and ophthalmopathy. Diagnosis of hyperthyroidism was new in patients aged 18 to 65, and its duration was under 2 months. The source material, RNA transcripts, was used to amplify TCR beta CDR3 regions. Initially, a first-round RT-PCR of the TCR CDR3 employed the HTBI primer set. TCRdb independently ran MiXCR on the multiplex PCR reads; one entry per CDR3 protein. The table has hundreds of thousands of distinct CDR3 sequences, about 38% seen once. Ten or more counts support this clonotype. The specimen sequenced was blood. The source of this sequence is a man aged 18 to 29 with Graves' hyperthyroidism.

The CDR3 loop reads CASKRPSGANVLTF. CDR3 nucleotides: TGTGCCAGTAAACGGCCGTCTGGGGCCAACGTCCTGACTTTC. This chain connects TRBV19 to TRBJ2-6; D is unclear. Trimming cost V 7 bases and J 1 base, with 8 bases left between them. CDR1 and CDR2 from the germline V gene are LNHDA and SQIVND (reference sequence). The CDR3 covers 14 residues.